This T cell receptor (beta chain) originates from a study of vaccination effects on CD4 cells after COVID-19 (dated by TCRdb to about 2022). General notes on the study: Each participant received two doses of an mRNA SARS-CoV-2 vaccine, either BNT162b2 or mRNA-1273. The study compared SARS-CoV-2 spike-specific CD4+ TCR repertoires before and after mRNA vaccination in COVID-19 convalescent patients and infection-naive vaccine recipients. The full study included 10 to 11 COVID-19 convalescent patients and a handful of SARS-CoV-2-naive healthy vaccine recipients. In the study, cultures from other donors were sequenced using the Oncomine TCR Beta short-read assay on an Illumina iSeq 100.

As regards this clone: Its antigen is still unknown. No base-level quality is on record; no much larger clone is a single base apart.

Including the terminal cysteine and phenylalanine, the CDR3 comprises 11 residues. Of the read, only the CDR3 DNA is kept; its 33 bases are in frame from base 1. Trimming at the junction amounts to 5 bases on V and 7 bases on J, and the germline ends lie 8 bases apart. The CDR1 and CDR2 encoded by the germline V gene are MNHEY and SVGAGI. Overall results and qualifications from the work: Among healthy vaccine recipients, nearly all vaccine-induced clones were SARS-CoV-2 mono-reactive, and just 1 of 255 was cross-reactive with common cold coronaviruses. Marked clonal contraction was observed in both infection-induced and vaccine-induced clones at late post-vaccination timepoints, consistent with waning T cell responses. The study was limited by a small number of convalescent patients and lacked early post-infection timepoints.

To identify antigen-specific CD4+ T cell clonotypes by their expansion, the ViraFEST assay first stimulated PBMC with viral peptide pools and then applied TCR sequencing. After 10 to 11 days of culture, CD4+ T cells were isolated with the EasySep CD4+ T cell isolation kit. Healthy vaccine recipients had no prior SARS-CoV-2 infection, confirmed by negative nucleocapsid antibodies before and after vaccination. Some 2 million PBMC per well were cultured with 10 ug/ml peptides in IMDM containing 5% human AB serum, about 9.6 IU/ml IL-2 and gentamicin. On days 3 and 7, half of the culture medium was replaced with fresh IL-2-containing medium. Unless noted otherwise, every peptide stimulation condition was cultured in triplicate wells. Using Ficoll-Paque Plus gradient centrifugation, PBMC were separated from whole blood and then either used fresh or cryopreserved at -140C. Overlapping peptide pools spanned the spike proteins of SARS-CoV-2 and the common cold coronaviruses HCoV-NL63, HCoV-OC43 and HCoV-229E. Genomic DNA was extracted from cultured CD4+ T cells with the QIAamp micro DNA kit.

The library was prepared using the immunoSEQ multiplex PCR assay. DNA from the CD4+ T cells that had been cultured and isolated underwent TCR beta CDR3 sequencing. In the source study's methods: Non-productive TCR sequences were removed, reads were trimmed to the CDR3 region, and CDR3s of at least 7 amino acids were retained. The MANAFEST web app was used to identify antigen-specific clonotypes by comparing expansion in peptide wells with expansion in reference cultures. To count as positive, a clone had to show expansion at FDR<0.05 compared with the reference and with all other wells, an odds ratio above 5, and a frequency above 0.1% in two replicate wells. Cross-reactive clonotypes were defined as significantly expanded in SARS-CoV-2 spike wells and in at least one common cold coronavirus spike condition. CDR3 similarity was assessed by Levenshtein distance with the stringdist R package, and unrooted trees were built with ape in R 3.6.1. TCRdb obtained this table from immuneACCESS and retained in-frame rearrangements with V and J assigned. These tables miss some clones; where compared with another copy, unresolved V genes account for less than half of the shortfall, and the remainder is unexplained. V and J calls and clone size come straight from that table; D and trimming were deduced from the DNA. The sample contains about 55,000 clones, about two thirds of them found a single time. The ten largest clones capture approximately 20% of the sample.

This sequence originates from a human donor who received a COVID-19 vaccine. Recombination joined TRBV6-5 with TRBJ1-1; the D segment could be TRBD1, given 6 matching bases. The sequenced sample was CD4+ T cells from PBMCs cultured with SARS-CoV-2 spike peptides, obtained before COVID-19 vaccination. This specimen's cell subset or site label, per the study, means: SARS-CoV-2 spike overlapping peptide pool stimulation. The nucleotides are TGTGCCAGCAGTAACAGGGTTGAAGCTTTCTTT. Translated, it gives CASSNRVEAFF.